This T cell receptor (beta chain) was captured by sequencing in a study of blood T cell repertoires in COVID-19. In the study overall: Each recovered donor of Cohort 3 presented with two negative PCRs, clearance, or symptom resolution.

In this sample, this clone turned up once. Sequenced by immunoSEQ multiplex PCR; TCRdb stores in-frame clones only, minus some. The table records more than 120,000 clones, over 75% of them present only once. Study members were between about 18 and 100 years old and lived in around 24 US regions. This receptor was taken from a man aged 45-65 years in a cohort exposed to, infected with or recovered from COVID-19 (not recorded which). What was sequenced was PBMCs or T cells enriched from blood (not recorded which).

This CDR3 is CASSLLWEENNEQFF. In nucleotides, the CDR3 is TGTGCCAGTAGTCTACTCTGGGAGGAAAACAATGAGCAGTTCTTC. The chain couples TRBV19 to TRBJ2-1; TRBD2 is a possible D gene (6 bases). The CDR3 extends over 15 amino acids. V lost 5 bases to trimming and J lost 5 bases, with 16 bases between them. Germline assignment: CDR1 LNHDA and CDR2 SQIVND (reference sequence).